Listed below are T cell receptor beta chains from one sample, sequenced in a study of blood T cell repertoires in COVID-19. TCRdb's table, derived via immunoSEQ multiplex PCR, lists solely in-frame clones and lacks some. This sample carries about 110,000 clones, 70% to 85% of them seen once, and the ten largest clones take roughly 2%. Sequencing was performed on peripheral blood. Receptors were obtained from a woman between 35 and 50 years old with acute or convalescent COVID-19. The CDR3 runs from the conserved cysteine through the conserved F or W. A D gene is named only where the DNA matches it firmly. Part of the rows lack a size; the others show once, few, many or a class for expanded clones.

TRBJ2-5 | NA | NA | TRBV6-1 | CASSEASQGGAQYF | TGTGCCAGCAGTGAAGCCTCACAGGGGGGGGCCCAGTACTTC
TRBJ1-5 | NA | TRBD1 | TRBV19 | CASSQVRQGKFYNQPQHF | TGTGCCAGTAGTCAGGTCAGACAGGGTAAGTTCTACAATCAGCCCCAGCATTTT
TRBJ2-2 | NA | NA | TRBV5-4 | CASSLGGRATLAGELFF | TGTGCCAGCAGCTTGGGAGGGCGGGCCACCCTAGCCGGGGAGCTGTTTTTT
TRBJ1-1 | NA | TRBD1 | TRBV4-1 | CASSQIDRDRTEAFF | TGCGCCAGCAGCCAGATCGACAGGGACCGCACTGAAGCTTTCTTT
TRBJ1-6 | NA | NA | TRBV19 | CASSISTDSYNSPLHF | TGTGCCAGTAGTATTTCGACAGACTCCTATAATTCACCCCTCCACTTT
TRBJ2-5 | NA | TRBD2 | TRBV5-1 | CASSSGGTSLGETQYF | TGCGCCAGCAGCTCCGGCGGGACTAGCTTAGGAGAGACCCAGTACTTC
TRBJ1-2 | few | NA | TRBV2 | CASSERSGDRYGYTF | TGTGCCAGCAGTGAGCGGTCAGGGGATCGCTATGGCTACACCTTC
TRBJ2-1 | NA | TRBD2 | TRBV7-3 | CASSLTPVTSGGFDEQFF | TGTGCCAGCAGCTTAACCCCCGTGACTAGCGGGGGGTTTGATGAGCAGTTCTTC
TRBJ2-2 | once | NA | TRBV28 | CASSSSNTGELFF | TGTGCCAGCAGTTCTTCCAACACCGGGGAGCTGTTTTTT
TRBJ2-1 | once | TRBD1 | TRBV7-9 | CASSLVGTGLDEQFF | TGTGCCAGCAGCTTAGTTGGGACAGGGTTAGATGAGCAGTTCTTC
TRBJ2-1 | NA | NA | TRBV4-3 | CASSQVYITLSNNEQFF | TGCGCCAGCAGCCAAGTATATATCACCCTATCCAACAATGAGCAGTTCTTC
TRBJ2-2 | few | TRBD2 | TRBV7-2 | CASSLGTSGGAKTGELFF | TGTGCCAGCAGCTTAGGGACTAGCGGGGGGGCCAAAACCGGGGAGCTGTTTTTT
TRBJ2-2 | NA | TRBD1 | TRBV9 | CASSVIPGTASGELFF | TGTGCCAGCAGCGTTATCCCCGGGACAGCCAGCGGGGAGCTGTTTTTT
TRBJ2-2 | once | TRBD1 | TRBV19 | CASSISWTGGTGELFF | TGTGCCAGTAGTATCTCCTGGACAGGGGGCACCGGGGAGCTGTTTTTT
TRBJ2-7 | NA | NA | TRBV10-2 | CASRPQGSVYEQYF | TGCGCCAGCAGACCCCAGGGCAGCGTCTACGAGCAGTACTTC
TRBJ1-5 | NA | TRBD1 | TRBV5-1 | CASSMTGTGTF | TGCGCCAGCAGCATGACCGGGACAGGCACATTT
TRBJ1-3 | NA | NA | TRBV29-1 | CSVGTGGASGNTIYF | TGCAGCGTTGGGACCGGGGGGGCCTCTGGAAACACCATATATTTT
TRBJ1-1 | NA | TRBD1 | TRBV19 | CASSILNPGQGGTEAFF | TGTGCCAGTAGTATCTTAAATCCGGGACAGGGAGGGACTGAAGCTTTCTTT
TRBJ1-2 | NA | NA | TRBV6-2/TRBV6-3 | CASSRDMVNGYTF | TGTGCCAGCAGTCGGGACATGGTAAATGGCTACACCTTC
TRBJ2-3 | NA | TRBD1 | TRBV6-5 | CASSYRDRGTDTQYF | TGTGCCAGCAGTTACCGGGACAGGGGTACAGATACGCAGTATTTT
TRBJ1-4 | NA | TRBD1 | TRBV7-9 | CASSSIQGLNEKLFF | TGTGCCAGCAGCTCTATACAGGGGCTTAATGAAAAACTGTTTTTT
TRBJ2-1 | NA | NA | TRBV15 | CATSRGEREQFF | TGTGCCACCAGCAGAGGGGAGCGGGAGCAGTTCTTC
TRBJ2-7 | few | NA | TRBV15 | CATSRGAGSSYEQYF | TGTGCCACCAGCAGAGGGGCGGGGAGCTCCTACGAGCAGTACTTC
TRBJ1-1 | NA | NA | TRBV11-2 | CASSLSGIQGGAFF | TGTGCCAGCAGCTTGAGTGGGATACAGGGTGGAGCTTTCTTT
TRBJ2-7 | NA | TRBD1 | TRBV7-7 | CASSLGQGDDYEQYF | TGTGCCAGCAGCTTAGGCCAGGGGGACGACTACGAGCAGTACTTC
TRBJ2-7 | NA | NA | TRBV2 | CASSDTTTFSYEQYF | TGTGCCAGCAGTGACACCACGACTTTCTCCTACGAGCAGTACTTC
TRBJ2-5 | NA | TRBD2 | TRBV4-2 | CASSQGAGLAGQETQYF | TGTGCCAGCAGCCAAGGTGCGGGGCTAGCGGGGCAAGAGACCCAGTACTTC
TRBJ1-6 | NA | TRBD1 | TRBV6-1 | CASSDSWTGGRPLHF | TGTGCCAGCAGTGATAGCTGGACAGGGGGACGACCCCTCCACTTT
TRBJ2-2 | NA | TRBD2 | TRBV4-1 | CASSLTLAGIVTGELFF | TGCGCCAGCAGCCTCACTTTAGCGGGGATAGTCACCGGGGAGCTGTTTTTT
TRBJ1-4 | NA | NA | TRBV18 | CASSPQLASEKLFF | TGTGCCAGCTCACCACAGCTAGCAAGTGAAAAACTGTTTTTT
TRBJ1-4 | NA | NA | TRBV6-5 | CASSLEPTNEKLFF | TGTGCCAGCAGTTTGGAGCCAACTAATGAAAAACTGTTTTTT
TRBJ2-5 | NA | TRBD1 | TRBV6-5 | CASSPDRFIETQYF | TGTGCCAGCAGCCCGGACAGGTTCATAGAGACCCAGTACTTC
TRBJ2-6 | NA | TRBD1 | TRBV19 | CASSIVGTASGANVLTF | TGTGCCAGTAGTATAGTTGGGACAGCGTCTGGGGCCAACGTCCTGACTTTC
TRBJ1-1 | NA | TRBD1 | TRBV10-2 | CASYGQGRTEAFF | TGCGCCAGCTATGGACAGGGTAGAACTGAAGCTTTCTTT
TRBJ1-2 | once | TRBD1 | TRBV28 | CASSSTGGYGYTF | TGTGCCAGCAGCTCGACAGGGGGCTATGGCTACACCTTC
TRBJ2-1 | NA | TRBD1 | TRBV18 | CASSPLTGGGPGDEQFF | TGTGCCAGCTCACCCCTGACAGGGGGCGGGCCGGGGGATGAGCAGTTCTTC
TRBJ2-1 | NA | TRBD1 | TRBV7-6 | CASSLVMSGGKEQFF | TGTGCCAGCAGCTTAGTTATGTCAGGGGGCAAGGAGCAGTTCTTC